The 19 T cell receptor beta chains below come from one sample, sequenced in a study of blood T cell repertoires in COVID-19. TCRdb's copy holds only in-frame clones and misses some; the assay was immunoSEQ multiplex PCR. The sample yields 400,000 or so clones, about 87% seen once. What was sequenced was peripheral blood. The receptors shown here come from a man aged 18 to 30 with COVID-19, enrolled during active disease.

The sample holds one count of this clone. V is TRBV2 and J is TRBJ2-7; a weak D match, TRBD2 (6 bases). CDR1 and CDR2 (germline): SNHLY, FYNNEI. The CDR3 extends over 15 amino acids. The V end lost 4 bases, the J end lost 0 bases, and 13 bases lay between the germline ends. The chain's CDR3 is CASSARDWSSYEQYF. The CDR3 region has the DNA TGTGCCAGCAGTGCCCGGGACTGGAGCTCCTACGAGCAGTACTTC.

The chain joins TRBV2 to TRBJ1-1; TRBD1 matches at 8 bases. CDR3 length: 17 amino acids. J lost 10 bases, V lost 3 bases, and 19 bases had no gene match. The germline CDR1 and CDR2 sequences are SNHLY and FYNNEI. This CDR3 reads CASSDSGAAQGGSVAFF. In DNA form, the CDR3 reads TGTGCCAGCAGTGACTCGGGGGCGGCACAGGGGGGTTCCGTAGCTTTCTTT. Full variable domain (rest looked up from reference TRBV2 and TRBJ1-1): EPEVTQTPSHQVTQMGQEVILRCVPISNHLYFYWYRQILGQKVEFLVSFYNNEISEKSEIFDDQFSVERPDGSNFTLKIRSTKLEDSAMYFCASSDSGAAQGGSVAFFGQGTRLTVV.

The rearrangement links TRBV5-1 to TRBJ2-2; TRBD2 is a possible D gene (5 bases). This CDR3 comprises 16 residues. Germline CDR1 reads SGHRS; CDR2 reads YFSETQ. Trimming left V 0 bases short and J 0 bases short, with 9 bases between. DNA for the CDR3: TGCGCCAGCAGCTTGGTCGGGGTGTCGAACACCGGGGAGCTGTTTTTT. Translation gives CASSLVGVSNTGELFF.

The chain joins TRBV6-5 to TRBJ2-2; weak D call: TRBD1 (5 bases). This CDR3 is built from 16 residues. The germline CDR1 and CDR2 sequences are MNHEY and SVGAGI. The V gene lost 2 bases and the J gene lost 4 bases, with 14 bases spanning the gap. In nucleotides, the CDR3 is TGTGCCAGCAGTTACAACACAGGTTCGCGCACCGGGGAGCTGTTTTTT. Translation: CASSYNTGSRTGELFF.

V and J are TRBV5-5 and TRBJ2-7, with TRBD2 matching 7 bases. CDR3 length: 15 residues. In germline, CDR1 is SGHKS, CDR2 YYEKEE (reference sequence). V trimming: 0 bases; J trimming: 6 bases; junction bases outside the gene matches: 9. CDR3 protein: CASSLVLAAPGEQYF. In nucleotides, the CDR3 is TGTGCCAGCAGCTTGGTGCTAGCGGCTCCTGGCGAGCAGTACTTC.

V gene TRBV7-8 combines with J gene TRBJ2-6; unclear D gene. The CDR3 contains 16 residues. Germline V gene lookup returns CDR1 SGHVS and CDR2 FQNEAQ. Trimming left V 7 bases short and J 0 bases short, with 13 bases between. CDR3 sequence: CASTLSGFSGANVLTF. CDR3 in DNA: TGTGCCAGCACCCTATCCGGGTTCTCTGGGGCCAACGTCCTGACTTTC. Full variable domain (missing parts from reference TRBV7-8 and TRBJ2-6): GAGVSQSPRYKVAKRGQDVALRCDPISGHVSLFWYQQALGQGPEFLTYFQNEAQLDKSGLPSDRFFAERPEGSVSTLKIQRTQQEDSAVYLCASTLSGFSGANVLTFGAGSRLTVL.

The CDR3 loop reads CASSLTGNNEQFF. The CDR3, as DNA: TGTGCCAGCAGCTTAACAGGAAACAATGAGCAGTTCTTC. This chain connects TRBV7-6 to TRBJ2-1, with a tentative D call TRBD1 (5 bases). The length of the CDR3 is 13 residues. The germline V gene encodes CDR1 SGHVS and CDR2 FNYEAQ. Between the trimmed V and J ends, which lost 2 bases and 5 bases, there was a span of 7 bases. Complete variable domain (other parts from reference TRBV7-6 and TRBJ2-1): GAGVSQSPRYKVTKRGQDVALRCDPISGHVSLYWYRQALGQGPEFLTYFNYEAQQDKSGLPNDRFSAERPEGSISTLTIQRTEQRDSAMYRCASSLTGNNEQFFGPGTRLTVL.

V usage is TRBV7-9 and J usage is TRBJ2-1; TRBD1 agrees at 7 bases. From germline, CDR1 is SEHNR and CDR2 FQNEAQ (reference sequence). The V gene end was trimmed by 4 bases and the J gene end by 12 bases; junction bases not matched to a gene: 12. The CDR3 sequence is 14 residues long. The CDR3 nucleotides are TGTGCCAGCAGCTACATTACAGGGGCGCGAGTGCAGTTCTTC. It yields the protein CASSYITGARVQFF.

The V gene is TRBV5-1, the J gene TRBJ2-1; 14 nucleotides line up with TRBD2. The CDR3 runs to 18 residues. V lost 4 bases, J lost 8 bases, and 14 bases stayed unmatched. The germline gives CDR1 SGHRS, CDR2 YFSETQ. The CDR3 spells CASSTGLAGGPSTDEQFF. The DNA of the CDR3 is TGCGCCAGCAGCACCGGACTAGCGGGAGGACCCTCGACCGATGAGCAGTTCTTC.

The chain links TRBV2 to TRBJ1-5; D is perhaps TRBD1 (5 bases). The length of the CDR3 is 16 residues. V lost 0 bases and J 5 bases, leaving 14 bases between the germline ends. In germline, CDR1 is SNHLY, CDR2 FYNNEI. The CDR3 is CASSEATRGGYQPQHF. CDR3 coding DNA: TGTGCCAGCAGTGAAGCGACCCGGGGGGGGTATCAGCCCCAGCATTTT.

The chain employs TRBV10-3 and TRBJ2-7, with a possible D match to TRBD1 (5 bases). Trimming left V 0 bases short and J 6 bases short, with 24 bases between. The CDR3 sequence is 18 residues long. Looked up from germline, CDR1 is ENHRY and CDR2 is SYGVKD. CDR3 amino acids: CAISESRAASGLTGEQYF. In nucleotides, the CDR3 is TGTGCCATCAGTGAGTCCCGGGCCGCGTCAGGGTTAACGGGCGAGCAGTACTTC.

This chain uses TRBV24-1 with TRBJ2-7, with TRBD2 identical over 9 bases. The CDR3 is 13 residues long. CDR1 is KGHDR, CDR2 SFDVKD, per germline. Trimming removed 8 bases from V and 7 bases from J; junction bases left unmatched: 8. For the CDR3, the DNA is TGTGCCACCAAAAGAGCGGGAGGAGAAGAGCAGTACTTC. This encodes CATKRAGGEEQYF.

The chain has TRBV20-1 and TRBJ2-4, with D perhaps matching TRBD1 (5 bases). This CDR3 is built from 13 residues. Germline V gene lookup returns CDR1 DFQATT and CDR2 SNEGSKA (reference sequence). Trimming stripped 3 bases from V and 8 bases from J, with 14 bases between. CDR3 in DNA: TGCAGTGCTAGTTCAGGGTATGATTACATTCAGTACTTC. As protein: CSASSGYDYIQYF.

As regards this clone: Compared with germline, one end of the junction differs, possibly owing to a read error. This chain connects TRBV4-2 to TRBJ2-3, with TRBD2 matching 11 bases. Germline V gives CDR1 LGHNA, CDR2 YNFKEQ. The CDR3 has 14 amino acids. In nucleotides, the CDR3 is TGTGCCAGCAGCCGAGACAATAGCGGGAGGGAAGAGGGTTTT. Protein product: CASSRDNSGREEGF.

The J gene is TRBJ1-2, the V gene TRBV2; 7 nucleotides match TRBD1. Trimming at V came to 7 bases and at J to 0 bases, leaving 5 bases not matched to a gene. Germline CDR1 is SNHLY and CDR2 is FYNNEI. CDR3 length: 14 amino acids. CDR3 protein: CASNRQGTNYGYTF. CDR3 sequence (DNA): TGTGCCAGCAACCGACAGGGAACTAACTATGGCTACACCTTC.

The chain links TRBV20-1 to TRBJ2-7; D is unclear. CDR1 DFQATT and CDR2 SNEGSKA come from the germline V gene (reference sequence). The CDR3 consists of 13 residues. Trimming cost V 3 bases and J 5 bases, with 14 bases left between them. CDR3 DNA: TGCAGTGCTAGTGGTAGTATTCTACACGAGCAGTACTTC. This translates into CSASGSILHEQYF.

This chain joins TRBV9 and TRBJ2-3, with 12 bases lining up with TRBD2. Germline lookup yields CDR1 SGDLS and CDR2 YYNGEE. The J segment lost 3 bases and the V segment lost 4 bases, leaving 6 bases of the junction unmatched. The length of the CDR3 is 16 residues. The CDR3 bases are TGTGCCAGCAGCCATCGACTAGCGGGAGAGACAGATACGCAGTATTTT. As protein: CASSHRLAGETDTQYF.

The chain employs TRBV4-1 and TRBJ2-2; possible D gene TRBD1, 6 bases. V was cut by 4 bases and J by 6 bases, with 12 bases left in between. Germline lookup yields CDR1 MGHRA and CDR2 YSYEKL. The CDR3 covers 14 residues. The CDR3 DNA follows: TGCGCCAGCAGCCTACTTACAGGGTCCGGGGAGCTGTTTTTT. Translation gives CASSLLTGSGELFF.

This sequence joins TRBV12-5 and TRBJ2-3; 8 bases are a match to TRBD1. CDR1 and CDR2 from the germline V gene are LGHNT and FRNRAP. The V gene end was trimmed by 1 base and the J gene end by 3 bases; junction bases not matched to a gene: 0. The CDR3 runs to 14 residues. The CDR3 DNA reads TGTGCTAGTGGTTTGGGGACAGGGACAGATACGCAGTATTTT. This gives the protein CASGLGTGTDTQYF.